This entry lists 10 T cell receptor beta chains sequenced from one sample in a study of CD4 T cells in relation to SARS-CoV-2 and coronaviruses (dated by TCRdb to the early 2020s). CD4+ T cells from unexposed donors were collected before the COVID-19 pandemic (2011-2018). The receptor library was made with the immunoSEQ multiplex PCR assay. As stored in TCRdb, this immuneACCESS dataset retains in-frame rearrangements with V and J assigned. A fraction of the clones does not appear; measured against another copy, unresolved V genes explain less than half of the discrepancy, and the remainder lacks a known reason. Across this sample there are 60,000 to 85,000 clones, with just over 90% seen only once. The ten largest account for approximately 0.2% of the sample. The sequenced sample was naive CD4+ T cells from PBMCs. In light of the paper, this sample's cell subset or site label describes: naive CD4+ T cells isolated by negative enrichment. The receptors stem from a human donor in good health.

This clone was counted a few times. The CDR3 bases are TGTGCCAGCAGGGGCCCTTATTACACAGATACGCAGTATTTT. Translated: CASRGPYYTDTQYF. The V and J genes are TRBV6-5 and TRBJ2-3; no clear D. The CDR3 covers 14 residues. Per the germline V gene, CDR1 is MNHEY and CDR2 is SVGAGI. Trimming pared 6 bases from V and 2 bases from J, leaving 12 bases between.

This clone was detected only once. The chain employs TRBV5-5 and TRBJ2-2; a possible D gene is TRBD1 (6 bases). CDR3 length: 15 amino acids. Trimming stripped 2 bases from V and 3 bases from J, with 11 bases between. CDR1 is SGHKS, CDR2 YYEKEE, per germline (reference sequence). The CDR3 loop reads CASSFLQGDTGELFF. In DNA, the CDR3 is TGTGCCAGCAGCTTCTTACAGGGCGACACCGGGGAGCTGTTTTTT.

This chain uses TRBV12-3 or TRBV12-4 with TRBJ1-1; a weak D match, TRBD1 (6 bases). This CDR3 is 13 amino acids long. Trimming took off 5 bases at V and 13 bases at J, with 20 bases between the two ends. The CDR3 reads CASSVLDGGRVFF. CDR3 DNA: TGTGCCAGCAGTGTCCTCGATGGGGGGCGGGTTTTCTTT.

The chain links TRBV5-8 to TRBJ2-4; 10 bases are a match to TRBD1. Germline V gene sequence: CDR1 SGHTS, CDR2 YDEGEE. The CDR3 length is 14 residues. The J segment lost 10 bases and the V segment lost 0 bases, leaving 4 bases of the junction unmatched. The CDR3 region has the DNA TGTGCCAGCAGCTTGGTCGGACAGGGGGATATTCAGTACTTC. It encodes CASSLVGQGDIQYF.

The chain uses TRBV7-9 and TRBJ1-4, with no clear D. With 1 base removed from V and 6 bases from J, the gap between germline ends came to 12 bases. The CDR3 totals 15 residues. Germline CDR1 and CDR2: SEHNR and FQNEAQ (reference sequence). DNA for the CDR3: TGTGCCAGCAGCTTAGGACTCCCCGGGGATGAAAAACTGTTTTTT. This translates into CASSLGLPGDEKLFF. Combining the CDR3 with reference TRBV7-9 and TRBJ1-4 gives the whole variable domain DTGVSQNPRHKITKRGQNVTFRCDPISEHNRLYWYRQTLGQGPEFLTYFQNEAQLEKSRLLSDRFSAERPKGSFSTLEIQRTEQGDSAMYLCASSLGLPGDEKLFFGSGTQLSVL.

This clone was detected only a few times. V usage is TRBV4-3 and J usage is TRBJ1-2; the match to TRBD1 covers 11 bases. Germline-derived CDR1 and CDR2 are LGHNA and YSLEER. V lost 1 base and J lost 2; bases outside the gene matches: 0. The length of the CDR3 is 15 residues. This CDR3 reads CASSQGTGGNYGYTF. The CDR3 DNA sequence: TGCGCCAGCAGCCAAGGGACAGGGGGCAACTATGGCTACACCTTC.

The chain links TRBV4-2 to TRBJ2-7; TRBD2 is a possible D gene (6 bases). This CDR3 comprises 15 residues. Germline lookup yields CDR1 LGHNA and CDR2 YNFKEQ. Trimming pared 4 bases from V and 2 bases from J, leaving 15 bases between. This CDR3 is CASSPSRLVPYEQYF. The CDR3 DNA sequence: TGTGCCAGCAGCCCCTCGAGACTAGTTCCCTACGAGCAGTACTTC.

The chain joins TRBV2 to TRBJ2-1; D gene uncertain. The germline V gene encodes CDR1 SNHLY and CDR2 FYNNEI. V shed 5 bases and J shed 6 bases, with 14 bases lying between them. The CDR3 sequence is 14 residues long. The CDR3 protein is CASSWSLPGNEQFF. The CDR3 coding sequence is TGTGCCAGCAGTTGGAGCCTCCCGGGCAATGAGCAGTTCTTC.

This clone was seen only once. The V call is TRBV18, the J call TRBJ1-5; TRBD1 is a possible D gene (5 bases). Germline V gene lookup returns CDR1 KGHSH and CDR2 LQKENI. The ends were cut back, 0 bases at V and 4 bases at J, with 7 bases in the middle. This CDR3 has 14 amino acids. In DNA form, the CDR3 reads TGTGCCAGCTCACCACCGGGGGGAAATCAGCCCCAGCATTTT. Its translation is CASSPPGGNQPQHF.

The sample holds one count of this clone. In DNA form, the CDR3 reads TGTGCCAGCACCCCGGGAGGAGGGCGCTCCTACGAGCAGTACTTC. This sequence encodes CASTPGGGRSYEQYF. The chain has TRBV7-2 and TRBJ2-7; 7 bases are a match to TRBD2. This CDR3 contains 15 residues. Per germline, CDR1 SGHTA and CDR2 FQGNSA. The junction had 9 bases not matched to a gene; V was cut back by 7 bases and J by 0 bases.